This is a list of T cell receptor beta chains from one sample in a study of Ad26.COV2.S vaccination and SARS-CoV-2 variants. Repertoires were generated with immunoSEQ multiplex PCR, while TCRdb's copy carries only in-frame clones and drops some. The sample carries 200,000 to 250,000 clones, over 75% recorded once. The sample was peripheral blood, taken in a trial of Ad26.COV2.S vaccine versus placebo. The receptor source for this set is a person between 18 and 65 years old who received the Ad26.COV2.S COVID-19 vaccine or a placebo. CDR3s include the opening cysteine and the closing phenylalanine or tryptophan. Fields, in order: CDR3 protein, CDR3 DNA, clone size, V gene, D gene, J gene. D genes are given only for firm matches. Rows may omit the clone size; those that give it use once, few, many or a size class.

CASSSADYGYTF,TGTGCCAGCTCGTCCGCGGACTATGGCTACACCTTC,few,TRBV18,-,TRBJ1-2
CASSIGGGGYEQYF,TGTGCCAGCAGCATAGGGGGAGGGGGCTACGAGCAGTACTTC,-,TRBV28,-,TRBJ2-7
CASSLRPQGGNSPLHF,TGTGCCAGCAGTTTAAGGCCACAGGGCGGGAATTCACCCCTCCACTTT,-,TRBV27,-,TRBJ1-6
CASSLKTTQETQYF,TGTGCCAGCAGCTTAAAAACAACCCAAGAGACCCAGTACTTC,-,TRBV5-6,-,TRBJ2-5
CASSLDPGDGYTF,TGCGCCAGCAGCTTGGATCCCGGCGATGGCTACACCTTC,-,TRBV5-1,-,TRBJ1-2
CASSGQQTGELFF,TGTGCCAGCAGCGGACAGCAAACCGGGGAGCTGTTTTTT,-,TRBV7-2,-,TRBJ2-2
CASLMGLAGEYYEQYF,TGTGCAAGTCTCATGGGACTAGCGGGAGAGTACTACGAGCAGTACTTC,-,TRBV12-2,-,TRBJ2-7
CASSPNSANTEAFF,TGCGCCAGCAGCCCGAACAGCGCGAACACTGAAGCTTTCTTT,-,TRBV5-1,-,TRBJ1-1
CSVEDPAGGHEQYF,TGCAGCGTTGAAGATCCAGCAGGGGGCCACGAGCAGTACTTC,-,TRBV29-1,TRBD1,TRBJ2-7
CASSPQTGTPFYGYTF,TGTGCCAGCAGTCCACAAACAGGGACCCCCTTCTATGGCTACACCTTC,-,TRBV28,-,TRBJ1-2
CSVEVGGYGYTF,TGCAGCGTTGAAGTTGGCGGGTATGGCTACACCTTC,-,TRBV29-1,-,TRBJ1-2
CASSQERANEKLFF,TGTGCCAGCAGCCAAGAGAGGGCTAATGAAAAACTGTTTTTT,-,TRBV4-2,-,TRBJ1-4
CASSYGTANQPQHF,TGTGCCAGCAGTTATGGGACAGCTAATCAGCCCCAGCATTTT,-,TRBV2,TRBD1,TRBJ1-5
CASSPRDWTANEQFF,TGTGCCAGCAGCCCTCGAGATTGGACAGCGAATGAGCAGTTCTTC,-,TRBV9,-,TRBJ2-1
CASSFAGALVSEQYF,TGTGCCAGCAGTTTTGCAGGCGCCTTAGTCTCCGAGCAGTACTTC,once,TRBV27,-,TRBJ2-7
CASSTPRQRVAGGDEQFF,TGTGCCAGTAGTACCCCAAGACAGAGAGTAGCTGGGGGCGATGAGCAGTTCTTC,once,TRBV19,-,TRBJ2-1
CASSLDGPAHNEQFF,TGTGCCAGCAGCTTAGATGGCCCGGCCCACAATGAGCAGTTCTTC,-,TRBV11-3,-,TRBJ2-1
CASSLSPFETQYF,TGCGCCAGCAGCCTTTCACCTTTCGAGACCCAGTACTTC,-,TRBV4-1,-,TRBJ2-5
CSVETGSPLPDTQYF,TGCAGCGTTGAAACAGGTTCCCCCCTACCAGATACGCAGTATTTT,-,TRBV29-1,-,TRBJ2-3
CASSLATVDTQYF,TGTGCCAGCAGCTTAGCAACGGTAGATACGCAGTATTTT,-,TRBV7-6,-,TRBJ2-3
CASSVATGNLAGGTETQYF,TGTGCCAGCAGCGTAGCTACGGGGAACCTAGCGGGAGGGACGGAGACCCAGTACTTC,-,TRBV9,TRBD2,TRBJ2-5
CASSQEGTPQQPQHF,TGTGCCAGCAGCCAAGAAGGGACTCCCCAACAGCCCCAGCATTTT,-,TRBV4-2,-,TRBJ1-5
CATSSRTFYNEQFF,TGTGCCACCAGCTCAAGGACTTTCTACAATGAGCAGTTCTTC,once,TRBV15,-,TRBJ2-1
CASRSARGGSGANVLTF,TGTGCCAGCAGGTCCGCCCGCGGGGGGTCTGGGGCCAACGTCCTGACTTTC,-,TRBV11-2,TRBD2,TRBJ2-6
CASSQVGQALGSPLHF,TGCGCCAGCAGCCAAGTTGGACAGGCCCTGGGGTCACCCCTCCACTTT,-,TRBV4-1,TRBD1,TRBJ1-6
CASSRNRGALGEQYF,TGTGCCAGCAGCCGCAACAGGGGGGCCCTCGGTGAGCAGTACTTC,-,TRBV13,TRBD1,TRBJ2-7
CASSGSPGTVFLNTEAFF,TGTGCCAGCAGTGGATCCCCCGGGACGGTTTTTCTGAACACTGAAGCTTTCTTT,-,TRBV25-1,-,TRBJ1-1
CASSFRPTYEQYF,TGTGCCAGCAGCTTTCGACCGACCTACGAGCAGTACTTC,-,TRBV7-2,-,TRBJ2-7
CASSLGAGGHVDTQYF,TGTGCCAGCAGCTTAGGTGCAGGGGGCCACGTGGATACGCAGTATTTT,once,TRBV5-4,TRBD1,TRBJ2-3
CASSPQGATGELFF,TGTGCCAGCTCACCACAGGGGGCGACCGGGGAGCTGTTTTTT,few,TRBV18,TRBD1,TRBJ2-2
CASSKVEGHYNEQFF,TGTGCCAGCAGCAAAGTTGAAGGGCACTACAATGAGCAGTTCTTC,once,TRBV21-1,-,TRBJ2-1
CASSVSGETQYF,TGTGCCAGCAGCGTATCAGGGGAGACCCAGTACTTC,-,TRBV9,-,TRBJ2-5
CSVDGSGYEAFF,TGCAGCGTTGATGGTTCTGGGTATGAAGCTTTCTTT,-,TRBV29-1,-,TRBJ1-1
CASFQTGRPNSPLHF,TGTGCCAGCTTCCAGACGGGACGGCCAAATTCACCCCTCCACTTT,-,TRBV27,-,TRBJ1-6
CAIHRTGRGEQYF,TGTGCCATACATAGGACAGGGAGGGGCGAGCAGTACTTC,-,TRBV10-3,-,TRBJ2-7
CASSSGQGARSNQPQHF,TGTGCCAGCAGTTCCGGACAGGGGGCTAGAAGCAATCAGCCCCAGCATTTT,-,TRBV6-2/TRBV6-3,TRBD1,TRBJ1-5
CASSLIGGNTEAFF,TGTGCCAGCAGCCTGATAGGGGGGAACACTGAAGCTTTCTTT,-,TRBV7-9,-,TRBJ1-1
CASSLGPSKETQYF,TGTGCCAGCAGCTTAGGTCCCTCTAAAGAGACCCAGTACTTC,-,TRBV7-6,-,TRBJ2-5
CASSLSRHNEQFF,TGTGCCAGCAGTTTATCTAGGCACAATGAGCAGTTCTTC,-,TRBV27,-,TRBJ2-1
CAWSYGQTESYF,TGTGCCTGGAGCTATGGACAGACCGAGTCGTACTTC,-,TRBV30,-,TRBJ2-7
CASTRMGDYGYTF,TGTGCCAGCACCCGAATGGGGGACTATGGCTACACCTTC,-,TRBV6-5,-,TRBJ1-2
CASSLAMHTGELFF,TGTGCCAGCAGTTTGGCGATGCACACCGGGGAGCTGTTTTTT,-,TRBV27,-,TRBJ2-2
CAWGQGGDEKLFF,TGTGCCTGGGGGCAGGGTGGGGATGAAAAACTGTTTTTT,-,TRBV30,-,TRBJ1-4
CASSPGTSGSYEQYF,TGTGCCAGCAGCCCAGGGACTAGCGGTTCCTACGAGCAGTACTTC,-,TRBV3-1/TRBV3-2,TRBD2,TRBJ2-7
CASSFTTGGGTEAFF,TGTGCCAGCAGTTTCACGACAGGGGGAGGCACTGAAGCTTTCTTT,few,TRBV6-5,TRBD1,TRBJ1-1
CASSKSGRTEAFF,TGTGCCAGCAGCAAATCGGGACGCACTGAAGCTTTCTTT,few,TRBV6-5,-,TRBJ1-1
CASSEARGIMTLHF,TGTGCCAGCAGTGAAGCAAGGGGGATTATGACCCTCCACTTT,-,TRBV6-1,-,TRBJ1-6
CASSLRVAGNGTDTQYF,TGTGCCAGCAGCTTACGGGTTGCCGGAAATGGCACAGATACGCAGTATTTT,once,TRBV11-2,-,TRBJ2-3
CAWARREGDTQYF,TGTGCCTGGGCGCGGCGGGAAGGAGATACGCAGTATTTT,-,TRBV30,-,TRBJ2-3
CASSEATNYGYTF,TGTGCCAGCAGTGAAGCTACTAACTATGGCTACACCTTC,-,TRBV6-1,-,TRBJ1-2
CAIGTGLDYGYTF,TGTGCCATTGGGACAGGGTTGGACTATGGCTACACCTTC,-,TRBV10-3,TRBD1,TRBJ1-2